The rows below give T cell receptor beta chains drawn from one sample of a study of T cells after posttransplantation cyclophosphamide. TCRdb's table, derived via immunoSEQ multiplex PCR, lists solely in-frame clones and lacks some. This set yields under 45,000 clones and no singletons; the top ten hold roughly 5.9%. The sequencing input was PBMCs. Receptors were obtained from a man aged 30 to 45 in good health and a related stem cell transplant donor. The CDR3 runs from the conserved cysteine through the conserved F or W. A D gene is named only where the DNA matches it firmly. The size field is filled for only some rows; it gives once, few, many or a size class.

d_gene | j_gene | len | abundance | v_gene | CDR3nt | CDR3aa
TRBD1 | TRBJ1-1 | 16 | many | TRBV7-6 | TGTGCCAGCAGCCAAAGCGGGCAGGGGGCTTCCACTGAAGCTTTCTTT | CASSQSGQGASTEAFF
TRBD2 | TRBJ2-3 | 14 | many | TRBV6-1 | TGTGCCAGCAGCCCCGGGGGGAGGGCAGATACGCAGTATTTT | CASSPGGRADTQYF
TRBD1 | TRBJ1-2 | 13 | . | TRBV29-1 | TGCAGCGCGGGACAGGGACTGAGCTATGGCTACACCTTC | CSAGQGLSYGYTF
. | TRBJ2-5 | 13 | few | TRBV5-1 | TGCGCCAGCAGGACGGGGGATGAAGAGACCCAGTACTTC | CASRTGDEETQYF
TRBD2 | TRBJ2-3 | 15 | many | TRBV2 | TGTGCCAGCAGGCCGGGACTAGGAGAGTCGGATACGCAGTATTTT | CASRPGLGESDTQYF
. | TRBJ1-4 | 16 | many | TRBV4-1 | TGCGCCAGCAGCCAAGACTCAGCTCCGGGGTATGAAAAACTGTTTTTT | CASSQDSAPGYEKLFF
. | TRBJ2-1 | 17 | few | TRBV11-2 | TGTGCCAGCACCCGGGGGGCGGGATTAAGCTCCTACAATGAGCAGTTCTTC | CASTRGAGLSSYNEQFF
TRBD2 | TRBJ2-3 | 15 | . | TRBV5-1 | TGCGCCAGCAGCTGGGCCCCGGGGGGATCCGATACGCAGTATTTT | CASSWAPGGSDTQYF
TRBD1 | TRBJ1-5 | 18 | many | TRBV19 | TGTGCCAGTAGTGCGGGGACAGGGGGCGTGACCCTATTTCAGCCCCAGCATTTT | CASSAGTGGVTLFQPQHF
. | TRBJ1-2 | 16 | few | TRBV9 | TGTGCCAGCAGGGGGGGGCAGGGGCGAGCTAACTATGGCTACACCTTC | CASRGGQGRANYGYTF
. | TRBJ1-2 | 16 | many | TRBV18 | TGTGCCAGCTCCCCAACTCCCAACCAGGGTAACTATGGCTACACCTTC | CASSPTPNQGNYGYTF
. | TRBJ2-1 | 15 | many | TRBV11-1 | TGTGCCAGCAGCTCCCTGGCGGCCCGACGGCATGAGCAGTTCTTC | CASSSLAARRHEQFF
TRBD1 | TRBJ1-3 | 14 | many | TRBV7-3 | TGTGCCAGCAGCTCAGGGGGACGGGGAAACACCATATATTTT | CASSSGGRGNTIYF
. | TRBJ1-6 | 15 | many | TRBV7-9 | TGTGCCAGCGCCCCCGGGGGGGGCACCTCTTCACCCCTCCACTTT | CASAPGGGTSSPLHF
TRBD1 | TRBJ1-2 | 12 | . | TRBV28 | TGTGCCACCCGGACAGGAGATTATGGCTACACCTTC | CATRTGDYGYTF
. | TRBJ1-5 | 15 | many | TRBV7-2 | TGTGCCAGCAGCCCTGTAGGGTATGGCAATCAGCCCCAGCATTTT | CASSPVGYGNQPQHF
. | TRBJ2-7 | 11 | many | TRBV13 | TGTGCCAGCAGCTCCTTCGACGAGCAGTACTTC | CASSSFDEQYF